Presented here are 19 T cell receptor beta chains from one specimen sequenced in a study of shared clonotypes between healthy human individuals (TCRdb year 2020). Library construction relied on the immunoSEQ multiplex PCR assay. The immuneACCESS repertoire file appears here via TCRdb, limited to in-frame rearrangements. These files lack a portion of the clones; in checked studies, under half of the deficit traces to unresolved V genes, and the cause of the others is not known. The sample yields about 960,000 clones; about three quarters were counted once. The ten biggest clones cover approximately 1.5% of the sample. The sample comprised memory CD4+ T cells sorted from blood. The cell subset or site label, read with the paper, signifies: CD45RA-negative fraction. The receptors shown here come from a man aged 18 to 35 in good health.

The chain couples TRBV30 to TRBJ2-4; D perhaps matches TRBD1 (5 bases). The V gene's germline CDR1 is GTSNPN and CDR2 SVGIG (reference sequence). With 0 bases removed from V and 0 bases from J, the gap between germline ends came to 6 bases. This CDR3 has 14 amino acids. This chain's CDR3 is CAWSVGVAKNIQYF. CDR3 DNA: TGTGCCTGGAGTGTAGGGGTAGCCAAAAACATTCAGTACTTC.

The chain carries TRBV10-1 and TRBJ2-7, with a possible D match to TRBD1 (6 bases). Between the trimmed V and J ends, which lost 2 bases and 12 bases, there was a span of 14 bases. This CDR3 is 12 amino acids long. Germline CDR1 is WNHNN and CDR2 is SYGVQD (reference sequence). The chain's CDR3 is CASSEGGLPSYF. CDR3 DNA sequence: TGCGCCAGCAGTGAGGGGGGCCTCCCCTCGTACTTC.

The CDR3 DNA follows: TGCGCCAGCAGCTCTCAACCCACCGGGACTAGTAACCACGAGCAGTACTTC. Residues: CASSSQPTGTSNHEQYF. This chain connects TRBV5-1 to TRBJ2-7, with TRBD2 matching 8 bases. V lost 3 bases to trimming and J lost 5 bases; unmatched junction nucleotides: 16. The CDR3 length is 17 residues. Germline CDR1 is SGHRS and CDR2 is YFSETQ.

This chain joins TRBV6-5 and TRBJ1-1; possibly TRBD1 for D (5 bases). In germline, CDR1 is MNHEY, CDR2 SVGAGI. V lost 7 bases and J lost 6, with 15 bases in between. The CDR3 totals 13 residues. As DNA, the CDR3 is TGTGCCAGCACTCGATCCGAGGGGTCTGAAGCTTTCTTT. It translates to CASTRSEGSEAFF.

The chain has TRBV10-3 and TRBJ1-5; D not resolved. Trimming left V 11 bases short and J 0 bases short, with 17 bases between. From germline, CDR1 is ENHRY and CDR2 SYGVKD. The CDR3 has 15 amino acids. The CDR3 is CASRPGSNSNQPQHF. Written as DNA, the CDR3 is TGTGCCTCTCGGCCGGGAAGCAATAGCAATCAGCCCCAGCATTTT.

This clone showed up just a few times. The chain recombines TRBV29-1 with TRBJ2-7; 9 bases align to TRBD1. CDR1 and CDR2 (germline): SQVTM, ANQGSEA. The J segment lost 5 bases and the V segment lost 6 bases, leaving 11 bases of the junction unmatched. The CDR3 contains 14 residues. The CDR3 sequence is CSVIPGTGIHEQYF. The CDR3 DNA is TGCAGCGTCATACCCGGGACAGGGATCCACGAGCAGTACTTC.

The V gene is TRBV4-1, the J gene TRBJ1-3; possible D gene TRBD1, 5 bases. This CDR3 has 17 residues. In germline, CDR1 is MGHRA, CDR2 YSYEKL. Trimming removed 4 bases at V and 0 bases at J, with 16 bases between. In nucleotides, the CDR3 is TGCGCCAGCAGCCGCGCGTTCGGACAAACCTCTGGAAACACCATATATTTT. It yields the protein CASSRAFGQTSGNTIYF.

Regarding this clone: Additional DNA sequences in this sample encode the identical CDR3. J is TRBJ1-2 and V is TRBV6-1; 8 nucleotides match TRBD1. This CDR3 comprises 14 residues. Trimming cost V 2 bases and J 6 bases; bases outside gene matches: 5. Germline assignment: CDR1 MNHNS and CDR2 SASEGT. CDR3 residues: CASSERTGMDGYTF. CDR3 nucleotides: TGTGCCAGCAGTGAACGGACAGGGATGGATGGCTACACCTTC.

This sequence joins TRBV7-2 and TRBJ2-7; TRBD1 matches 8 bases. The J segment lost 1 base and the V segment lost 6 bases, leaving 8 bases of the junction unmatched. Germline CDR1 and CDR2: SGHTA and FQGNSA. There are 15 residues in the CDR3. This chain's CDR3 is CASSLDRVRSYEQYF. CDR3 bases: TGTGCCAGCAGTTTGGACAGGGTGAGGTCCTACGAGCAGTACTTC.

The chain links TRBV30 to TRBJ2-1; unclear D gene. CDR3 length: 12 residues. Trimming removed 0 bases at V and 6 bases at J, with 6 bases between. The germline CDR1 and CDR2 sequences are GTSNPN and SVGIG (reference sequence). This chain's CDR3 is CAWSVKSNEQFF. Written as DNA, the CDR3 is TGTGCCTGGAGTGTAAAGTCCAATGAGCAGTTCTTC.

The genes are TRBV6-5 and TRBJ2-5; D may be TRBD2 (6 bases). Germline V CDR1 and CDR2: MNHEY, SVGAGI. The CDR3 has 13 residues. V gave up 6 bases and J gave up 5 bases, with 13 bases separating them. CDR3 loop: CASRRDLAETQYF. The CDR3, as DNA: TGTGCCAGCAGACGGGACTTGGCCGAGACCCAGTACTTC.

This clone has only a few counts. This rearrangement joins TRBV19 to TRBJ2-3, with no clear D. V was cut by 5 bases and J by 2 bases, with 5 bases left in between. The CDR3 loop spans 12 amino acids. Germline V CDR1 and CDR2: LNHDA, SQIVND (reference sequence). The CDR3: CASSVSTDTQYF. CDR3 in DNA: TGTGCCAGTAGTGTCTCCACAGATACGCAGTATTTT.

This clone was counted a few times. This chain connects TRBV7-2 to TRBJ2-5; 8 nucleotides line up with TRBD1. V shed 4 bases, J shed 2 bases, and the junction held 6 bases outside the gene matches. Germline V gene lookup returns CDR1 SGHTA and CDR2 FQGNSA. The CDR3 has 15 residues. In nucleotides, the CDR3 is TGTGCCAGCAGCTCCGACAGGGGAGGTCAAGAGACCCAGTACTTC. It is translated as CASSSDRGGQETQYF.

This clone was picked up one time. V gene TRBV5-4 combines with J gene TRBJ2-7; D ambiguous. CDR1 is SGHNT, CDR2 YYREEE, per germline (reference sequence). Trimming took off 2 bases at V and 4 bases at J, with 7 bases between the two ends. This CDR3 spans 12 amino acids. The CDR3 DNA follows: TGTGCCAGCAGCTTTAATCTGTACGAGCAGTACTTC. Protein product: CASSFNLYEQYF.

The CDR3 DNA follows: TGTGCCAGCAGATCCGGGACCCTACCCTGGGAGCAGTACTTC. Amino acids: CASRSGTLPWEQYF. The gene calls are TRBV6-5 and TRBJ2-7; D may correspond to TRBD1 or TRBD2 (5 bases each). CDR1 and CDR2 (germline): MNHEY, SVGAGI. V lost 6 bases and J 7 bases, leaving 19 bases between the germline ends. This CDR3 is built from 14 residues.

J is TRBJ2-3 and V is TRBV4-3; perhaps TRBD1 as D (5 bases). V was pared by 1 base and J by 6 bases, with 8 bases between. This CDR3 is 13 amino acids long. The germline gives CDR1 LGHNA, CDR2 YSLEER. CDR3 in amino acids: CASSQGQGDTQYF. The CDR3 DNA follows: TGCGCCAGCAGCCAAGGCCAGGGTGATACGCAGTATTTT.

This clone was seen a few times. This chain connects TRBV7-9 to TRBJ2-2; D is ambiguous. The germline gives CDR1 SEHNR, CDR2 FQNEAQ (reference sequence). The CDR3 length is 13 residues. Trimming shortened V by 5 bases and J by 6 bases, and 10 bases separated the two germline ends. The CDR3 bases are TGTGCCAGCAGCCCCGGGTTGGCCGGGGAGCTGTTTTTT. Translated, it gives CASSPGLAGELFF.

This sequence joins TRBV7-2 and TRBJ2-5, with D possibly being TRBD1 (6 bases). Trimming cost V 2 bases and J 4 bases, with 14 bases left between them. Germline-derived CDR1 and CDR2 are SGHTA and FQGNSA. This CDR3 comprises 15 residues. The CDR3 DNA sequence: TGTGCCAGCAGCTTACGAACAGGGCTGTTAGAGACCCAGTACTTC. Translation: CASSLRTGLLETQYF.

The chain couples TRBV30 to TRBJ2-5; TRBD2 matches 11 bases. V lost 6 bases, J lost 5 bases, and 8 bases stayed unmatched. Germline CDR1 GTSNPN, CDR2 SVGIG (reference sequence). The CDR3 has 14 amino acids. The CDR3 reads CACALAGGAETQYF. The CDR3 DNA is TGTGCCTGCGCTCTAGCGGGGGGTGCGGAGACCCAGTACTTC.